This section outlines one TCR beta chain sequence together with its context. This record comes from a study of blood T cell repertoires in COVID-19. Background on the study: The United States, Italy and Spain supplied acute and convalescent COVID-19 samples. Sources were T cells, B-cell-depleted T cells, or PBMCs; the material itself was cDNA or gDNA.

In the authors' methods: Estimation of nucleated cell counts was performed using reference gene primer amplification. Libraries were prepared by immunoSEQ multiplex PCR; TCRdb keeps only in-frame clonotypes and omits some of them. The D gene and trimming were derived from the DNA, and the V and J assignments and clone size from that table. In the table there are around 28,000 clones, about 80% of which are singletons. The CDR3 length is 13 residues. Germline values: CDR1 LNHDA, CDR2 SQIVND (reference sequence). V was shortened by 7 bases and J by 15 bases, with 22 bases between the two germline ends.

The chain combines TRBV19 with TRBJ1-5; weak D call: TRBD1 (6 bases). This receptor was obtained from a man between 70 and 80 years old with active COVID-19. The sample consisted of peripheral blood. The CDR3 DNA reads TGTGCCAGTACCATCACAGGGTTGAGGGGGTTGCATTTT. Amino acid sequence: CASTITGLRGLHF.